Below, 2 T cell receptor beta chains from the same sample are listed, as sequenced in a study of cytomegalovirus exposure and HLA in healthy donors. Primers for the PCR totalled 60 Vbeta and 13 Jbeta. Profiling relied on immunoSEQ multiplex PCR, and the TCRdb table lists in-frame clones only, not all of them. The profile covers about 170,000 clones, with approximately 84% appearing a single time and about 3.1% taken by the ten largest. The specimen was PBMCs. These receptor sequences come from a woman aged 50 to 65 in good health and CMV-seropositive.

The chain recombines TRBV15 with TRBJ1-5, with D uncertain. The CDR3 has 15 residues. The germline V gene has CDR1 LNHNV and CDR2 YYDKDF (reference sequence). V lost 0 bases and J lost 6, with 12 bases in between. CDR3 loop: CATSRDPRSPQPQHF. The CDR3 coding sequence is TGTGCCACCAGCAGAGATCCACGGAGTCCTCAGCCCCAGCATTTT.

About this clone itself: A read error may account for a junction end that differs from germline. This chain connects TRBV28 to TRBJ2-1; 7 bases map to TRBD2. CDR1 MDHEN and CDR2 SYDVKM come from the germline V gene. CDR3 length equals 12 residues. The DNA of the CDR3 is TGTGCCAGCAGCTTTACGGGGCGGGGGTGGATCTTC. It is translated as CASSFTGRGWIF. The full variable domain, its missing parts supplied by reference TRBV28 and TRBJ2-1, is DVKVTQSSRYLVKRTGEKVFLECVQDMDHENMFWYRQDPGLGLRLIYFSYDVKMKEKGDIPEGYSVSREKKERFSLILESASTNQTSMYLCASSFTGRGWIFGPGTRLTVL.